These T cell receptor beta chains were read from a single sample in a study of T cells in Graves' hyperthyroidism and ophthalmopathy. TCRdb reprocessed the multiplex PCR reads with MiXCR, giving one entry per CDR3 protein. The sample holds hundreds of thousands of distinct CDR3 sequences, about 14% seen once. The sequencing input was blood. Source of these receptors: a woman aged 50 to 60 with Graves' ophthalmopathy. The conserved cysteine and the conserved F or W are not part of the CDR3 here.

j_call v_call cdr3_aa
TRBJ2-5 TRBV5-1 ASSSPGQGSQETQY
TRBJ2-2 TRBV7-2 ASSLEWAGGDAGELF
TRBJ2-7 TRBV9 ASSVVGQGMEQY
TRBJ2-1 TRBV29-1 SVEEHNDNEQF
TRBJ2-2 TRBV24-1 ATSALGGELF
TRBJ1-1 TRBV6-2/TRBV6-3 ASSYMESLTEAF
TRBJ2-7 TRBV20-1 SASESGRAHREQY
TRBJ2-7 TRBV12-3/TRBV12-4 ASRVLAGGGEQY
TRBJ2-1 TRBV28 ASSLYGGEVF
TRBJ2-6 TRBV3-2 ASSYRVSTPFRTSGANVLT
TRBJ1-2 TRBV6-1 ASSEGTGGAYGYT
TRBJ2-3 TRBV9 ASSVDPLAGGGDTQY
TRBJ2-7 TRBV20-1 SARDEGTASYEQY
TRBJ2-6 TRBV7-3 ASSLLGFSGANVLT
TRBJ2-3 TRBV28 ASSWEADTQY
TRBJ2-1 TRBV6-2/TRBV6-3 ASSTGASGSYNEQF
TRBJ1-1 TRBV9 ASSVGAGAEAF
TRBJ1-2 TRBV12-3/TRBV12-4 ASSSRTGNGYT
TRBJ1-2 TRBV7-2 ASSSRGIYGYT
TRBJ2-7 TRBV13 ASSLWGGTGGLEQY
TRBJ1-3 TRBV3-1 ASSQDGYSGNTIY
TRBJ2-5 TRBV20-1 SASPVLGAGRGETQY
TRBJ1-5 TRBV6-1 ASREGLQGGQPQH
TRBJ1-2 TRBV7-9 ASSSPRDRGNGYT
TRBJ1-1 TRBV6-6 ASSYREKNTEAF
TRBJ1-2 TRBV29-1 SVEANSPTGNYGYT
TRBJ1-1 TRBV6-2/TRBV6-3 ASRRTPEAF
TRBJ2-5 TRBV18 ASSPVSGGGLQETQY
TRBJ2-7 TRBV11-2 ASSYQRNYEQY
TRBJ2-3 TRBV5-5 ASSRDYRQY
TRBJ2-7 TRBV16 ASKGQGRNEQY
TRBJ1-1 TRBV6-2/TRBV6-3 ASSYTWGIAEAF
TRBJ2-7 TRBV6-5 ASSYEVGGTYEQY
TRBJ2-7 TRBV5-1 ASRPRGSWDYEQY
TRBJ2-3 TRBV9 ASSVGQASTDTQY
TRBJ2-7 TRBV18 ASSQATGSYEQY
TRBJ1-5 TRBV5-8 ASSSHQPQH
TRBJ1-2 TRBV6-1 ASRTIEAYGYT
TRBJ1-1 TRBV6-1 ASSPTTGDGDSTEAF
TRBJ2-1 TRBV18 ASSPPIAGGPWSEQF
TRBJ2-7 TRBV7-9 ASSSLDRGYSYEQY
TRBJ1-2 TRBV18 ASSPFPGGYYGYT
TRBJ2-3 TRBV6-1 ASSRLADGGTDTQY
TRBJ2-5 TRBV6-1 ASRKLAGGGETQY
TRBJ2-1 TRBV27 ASVPAGGGSYNEQF
TRBJ2-1 TRBV29-1 SVTWAPSSYNEQF
TRBJ2-3 TRBV18 ASSPSTSGRKTDTQY
TRBJ2-1 TRBV20-1 SARVGTGWDNEQF
TRBJ1-3 TRBV7-2 ASSLYPLGSSGNTIY
TRBJ2-1 TRBV5-1 ASSPSTSGPYNEQF
TRBJ2-1 TRBV7-9 ASSFTENEQF
TRBJ2-5 TRBV12-3/TRBV12-4 ASSSEHGVTQY
TRBJ2-7 TRBV29-1 SVEDWDASASHEQY
TRBJ1-3 TRBV2 ASSDSGQGSGNTIY